The rows below give T cell receptor beta chains drawn from one sample of a study of T cells in Graves' hyperthyroidism and ophthalmopathy. TCRdb re-called the multiplex PCR reads through MiXCR, storing one row per CDR3 protein. The repertoire includes some 490,000 distinct CDR3 sequences, about 20% of them detected once, and roughly 49% sits in the top ten. The sample consisted of blood. Receptor source: a woman aged 70-85 years with Graves' ophthalmopathy. CDR3s include the opening cysteine and the closing phenylalanine or tryptophan. A D gene is named only where the DNA matches it firmly. Some rows have no size entry. The others give once, few or many, or a class for an expanded clone.

d_call clone_size j_call v_call cdr3_aa cdr3_nt
- - TRBJ2-7 TRBV5-4 CASSLDNALGEQYF TGTGCCAGCAGCTTGGACAACGCCCTGGGGGAGCAGTACTTC
- many TRBJ2-7 TRBV7-9 CASSSSVLYEQYF TGTGCCAGCAGCTCCTCGGTCCTCTACGAGCAGTACTTC
- many TRBJ2-1 TRBV6-2/TRBV6-3 CASSYNAGQVLDEQFF TGTGCCAGCAGTTATAACGCAGGCCAGGTTCTGGATGAGCAGTTCTTC
- - TRBJ2-7 TRBV27 CASSPWDTYEQYF TGTGCCAGCAGTCCCTGGGATACCTACGAGCAGTACTTC
- - TRBJ1-2 TRBV28 CASSISPGANYGYTF TGTGCCAGCAGCATTTCTCCGGGAGCTAACTATGGCTACACCTTC
- - TRBJ2-5 TRBV24-1 CATSRGTSETQYF TGTGCCACCAGTAGAGGGACTTCAGAGACCCAGTACTTC
- few TRBJ1-2 TRBV19 CASSPSDYGYTF TGTGCCAGTAGTCCCTCAGACTATGGCTACACCTTC
TRBD1 few TRBJ1-4 TRBV7-2 CASSFGQGRGENEKLFF TGTGCCAGCAGCTTCGGACAGGGGAGAGGGGAAAATGAAAAACTGTTTTTT
TRBD1 - TRBJ2-7 TRBV2 CASRAMTGSCEQYF TGTGCCAGCAGGGCTATGACAGGGTCCTGCGAGCAGTACTTC
TRBD2 - TRBJ2-5 TRBV11-2 CASSQGLGAGGEETQYF TGCGCCAGCAGCCAAGGTTTAGGTGCGGGAGGAGAGGAGACCCAGTACTTC